The clone carrying this TCR beta chain was detected only a few times. What it recognizes is unknown. The data are from a study of human T cells and chemical hapten exposure. Findings and limits, study-wide: Expanded TCRs produced significantly more large CDR3 similarity clusters than controls did.

As for time point: patch test 2, 6 weeks after DPC sensitization. The sample's treatment: therapeutic diphenylcyclopropenone sensitization with weekly scalp DPC. Sample donors consisted of patients with alopecia, aged 18 to 70 years, who were suitable for DPC. Sequencing started from total RNA isolated from unfractionated whole blood. This CDR3 region has 17 residues. The germline V and J ends were trimmed by 0 bases and 7 bases, with 19 bases remaining between them. The library tagged individual cDNA molecules with unique molecular identifiers. MiXCR was run by TCRdb on the RACE reads, yielding one entry per CDR3 protein. The data contain roughly 50,000 distinct CDR3 sequences, around 9.5% of them singletons.

The receptor comes from a woman between 45 and 60 years old with alopecia areata. Some clones in this sample may be carry-over from other donors' samples. The chain employs TRBV23-1 and TRBJ1-5; D is unclear. TRBV23-1 is flagged as an ORF with uncertain function. The source material was whole blood, sampled in connection with sensitization to the hapten diphenylcyclopropenone (DPC). CDR3 protein: CASSQSGTAQTWQPQHF. The DNA for the CDR3 is TGCGCCAGCAGTCAATCGGGAACAGCTCAGACGTGGCAGCCCCAGCATTTT.